This T cell receptor beta chain is from a study of control samples from healthy donors and cancer patients (dated by TCRdb to about 2020). Library construction relied on the immunoSEQ multiplex PCR assay. TCRdb retrieved this table from immuneACCESS and kept in-frame rearrangements only. Not all clones are present; in checked studies, unresolved V genes account for under half, and no reason is known for the remainder. Counted in this sample were about 130,000 clones; about 88% of them appeared once. In total, the top ten clones hold about 3.2% of the sample. The CDR3, from cysteine to phenylalanine, totals 14 residues. The only DNA kept is the CDR3, 42 bases in frame from the first base. CDR1 and CDR2, looked up from the germline V gene, are SGHTA and FQGNSA. V lost 5 bases and J lost 2 bases; the stretch between them is 10 bases long. Regarding this clone: Its antigen specificity is not known. Per-nucleotide qualities are absent, and no much larger clonotype sits a single base away.

The TCR sequence derives from a man between 45 and 60 years old in good health. Here the chain combines TRBV7-2 and TRBJ1-5; a tentative D call is TRBD1 (5 bases match). The sample comprised blood. The CDR3 reads CASSTQQGNQPQHF. The DNA is as follows: TGTGCCAGCAGCACTCAACAGGGCAATCAGCCCCAGCATTTT.